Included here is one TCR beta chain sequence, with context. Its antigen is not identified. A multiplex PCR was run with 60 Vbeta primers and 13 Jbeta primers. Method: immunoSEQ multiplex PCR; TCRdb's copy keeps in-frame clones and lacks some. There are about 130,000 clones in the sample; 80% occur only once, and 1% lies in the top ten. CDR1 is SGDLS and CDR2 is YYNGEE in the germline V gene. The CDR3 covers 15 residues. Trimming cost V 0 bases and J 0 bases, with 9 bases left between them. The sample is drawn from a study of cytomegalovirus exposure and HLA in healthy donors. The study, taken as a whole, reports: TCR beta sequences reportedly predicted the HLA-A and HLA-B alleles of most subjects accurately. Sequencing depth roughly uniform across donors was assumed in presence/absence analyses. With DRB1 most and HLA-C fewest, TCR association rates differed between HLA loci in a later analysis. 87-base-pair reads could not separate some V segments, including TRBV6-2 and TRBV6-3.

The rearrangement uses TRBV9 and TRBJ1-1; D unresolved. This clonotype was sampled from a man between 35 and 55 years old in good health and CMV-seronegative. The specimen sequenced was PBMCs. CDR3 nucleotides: TGTGCCAGCAGCGTAGAAGAGGGAATGAACACTGAAGCTTTCTTT. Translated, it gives CASSVEEGMNTEAFF.